This T cell receptor (beta chain) emerged from a study of CD8+CD57+ T cells in acquired aplastic anemia (dated by TCRdb to 2017 to 2018). As for the study more broadly: On average, sorted CD4+ and CD8+ cells yielded 3.2 ug of extracted DNA, with a range of about 0.17 to 27.4 ug. Mean read counts for healthy donor samples were around 10 million for CD4+ cells and 11.0 million for CD8+ cells.

General conclusions and limits of the study: Between patients and healthy controls, no significant difference in CD8+ Simpson's diversity was found (P=0.060). Around 31 CD8+ CDR3 sequences were shared between patients and controls but appeared highly expressed in patients and within their immunodominant clones.

To note about this clonotype: The antigen this receptor binds is unknown. Per-base quality was not reported, and no clone a single base away is much larger than it.

Profiling of TCR beta VDJ combinations and CDR3 sequences used genomic DNA as the template. An Illumina HiSeq 2000 was used for TCR repertoire sequencing. From the authors' description of their analysis: TRBV/TRBJ rearrangement plots, CDR3 size and DJ length profiles, and Simpson's diversity index were used to evaluate the repertoires. The most abundant DNA sequence in the deep sequencing data was taken as the immunodominant clone. CDR3 amino acid sequences were checked for sharing across subjects and were also compared against the VDJdb database and published repertoires. TCRdb redid the processing of the public reads, applying fastp at Q25 and MiXCR, and retained in-frame beta chains. Rows with one shared CDR3 protein collapse into an entry with the most common genes and DNA. The authors' filters were not applied to this entry. The sample includes about 180,000 distinct CDR3 sequences, with around 45% observed a single time. Approximately 3% of the sample belongs to the ten largest clones.

In this study, sorted CD4+ and CD8+ T cells from the blood of healthy subjects and of severe aplastic anemia patients had their TCR repertoires deep-sequenced. Ficoll-Paque density gradient centrifugation was used to isolate peripheral blood mononuclear cells. Before DNA was extracted, CD4+ and CD8+ T cells were sorted using either FACS or magnetic beads. In the germline V gene, CDR1 corresponds to SGHRS and CDR2 to YFSETQ. Trimming accounts for 4 bases at V and 3 bases at J, while the number of junction bases matched to no gene is 7. CDR3 length: 15 amino acids, cysteine to phenylalanine. The DNA shown is the 45-base CDR3, in frame from base 1.

This clonotype originated in a human donor in good health. The V and J segments used are TRBV5-1 and TRBJ1-5; 7 bases in the middle match TRBD1. The sample comprised sorted CD4+, CD8+, or CD8+CD57+ T cells (not recorded which) from PBMCs. CDR3 sequence: CASSPDGQVNQPQHF. The DNA is as follows: TGCGCCAGCAGCCCGGACGGACAGGTCAATCAGCCCCAGCATTTT. With all but the CDR3 taken from the reference TRBV5-1 and TRBJ1-5 genes, the full variable domain is: KAGVTQTPRYLIKTRGQQVTLSCSPISGHRSVSWYQQTPGQGLQFLFEYFSETQRNKGNFPGRFSGRQFSNSRSEMNVSTLELGDSALYLCASSPDGQVNQPQHFGDGTRLSIL.